The 29 T cell receptor beta chains listed next were all sequenced from one sample in a study of blood T cell repertoires in COVID-19. Using immunoSEQ multiplex PCR, the repertoire was profiled, and TCRdb retains in-frame clones only, with some absent. This table holds 250,000 to 350,000 clones, approximately 90% found once. Sequencing was done on a sample of PBMCs or T cells enriched from blood (not recorded which). The receptors derive from a woman aged 18-29 years who had recovered from COVID-19.

This chain uses TRBV28 with TRBJ2-7; tentatively, D is TRBD1 (6 bases). Germline V lookup: CDR1 MDHEN, CDR2 SYDVKM. V lost 2 bases and J lost 4, with 18 bases in between. This CDR3 is 16 amino acids long. The CDR3 nucleotides read TGTGCCAGCAGTTTAGCCTCCGGGACAAATTCGTACGAGCAGTACTTC. Protein: CASSLASGTNSYEQYF.

V gene TRBV4-2 combines with J gene TRBJ1-1; D unresolved. V was pared by 4 bases and J by 7 bases, with 7 bases between. Germline V gene sequence: CDR1 LGHNA, CDR2 YNFKEQ. The CDR3 length is 11 residues. The CDR3 here is CASSRHNEAFF. DNA for the CDR3: TGTGCCAGCAGCCGTCACAATGAAGCTTTCTTT.

The chain has TRBV11-2 and TRBJ2-1, with 12 bases matching TRBD2. The CDR3 extends over 20 amino acids. Germline V gene sequence: CDR1 SGHAT, CDR2 FQNNGV. V shed 0 bases, J shed 5 bases, and the junction held 14 bases outside the gene matches. Here the CDR3 reads CASSLDPIPTSGGLNNEQFF. CDR3 sequence (DNA): TGTGCCAGCAGCTTAGACCCCATACCCACTAGCGGGGGGCTCAACAATGAGCAGTTCTTC.

The rearrangement links TRBV7-2 to TRBJ2-5, with 10 positions matching TRBD1. The ends lost 1 base at V and 0 bases at J; junction bases unmatched: 5. Germline values: CDR1 SGHTA, CDR2 FQGNSA. The CDR3 sequence is 17 residues long. CDR3 amino acids: CASSLVGGQGHQETQYF. CDR3 coding DNA: TGTGCCAGCAGCTTAGTAGGGGGACAGGGGCACCAAGAGACCCAGTACTTC.

This chain joins TRBV19 and TRBJ1-1; 8 positions match TRBD1. The CDR3 spans 14 residues. V was clipped by 7 bases and J by 4 bases; unmatched bases: 8. Germline assignment: CDR1 LNHDA and CDR2 SQIVND (reference sequence). The CDR3 sequence: CASNHLTGGTEAFF. The CDR3 DNA follows: TGTGCCAGTAACCATTTAACAGGGGGCACTGAAGCTTTCTTT.

This chain joins TRBV7-6 and TRBJ1-5, with 11 bases matching TRBD1. Germline lookup yields CDR1 SGHVS and CDR2 FNYEAQ. The V gene end was trimmed by 1 base and the J gene end by 6 bases; junction bases not matched to a gene: 5. The CDR3 covers 16 residues. The CDR3 loop is CASSLGTGGRGQPQHF. Written as DNA, the CDR3 is TGTGCCAGCAGCTTAGGGACAGGGGGCAGGGGTCAGCCCCAGCATTTT. Filled out from reference TRBV7-6 and TRBJ1-5, the complete variable domain reads GAGVSQSPRYKVTKRGQDVALRCDPISGHVSLYWYRQALGQGPEFLTYFNYEAQQDKSGLPNDRFSAERPEGSISTLTIQRTEQRDSAMYRCASSLGTGGRGQPQHFGDGTRLSIL.

This chain links TRBV5-1 with TRBJ2-1; 8 nucleotides match TRBD2. CDR3 length equals 18 residues. Trimming removed 7 bases from V and 0 bases from J; junction bases left unmatched: 15. Germline V CDR1 and CDR2: SGHRS, YFSETQ. CDR3 in amino acids: CASGRGGSVKDSYNEQFF. CDR3 coding DNA: TGCGCCAGCGGCCGGGGGGGCTCGGTAAAAGACTCCTACAATGAGCAGTTCTTC. The complete variable domain, with remaining parts taken from reference TRBV5-1 and TRBJ2-1, reads KAGVTQTPRYLIKTRGQQVTLSCSPISGHRSVSWYQQTPGQGLQFLFEYFSETQRNKGNFPGRFSGRQFSNSRSEMNVSTLELGDSALYLCASGRGGSVKDSYNEQFFGPGTRLTVL.

The chain joins TRBV7-2 to TRBJ2-1; possible D gene TRBD2, 6 bases. CDR1 and CDR2 (germline): SGHTA, FQGNSA. The V gene lost 0 bases and the J gene lost 4 bases, with 10 bases spanning the gap. There are 15 residues in the CDR3. The DNA of the CDR3 is TGTGCCAGCAGCTTAGCTCCGGGGGTTTACAATGAGCAGTTCTTC. Amino acid sequence: CASSLAPGVYNEQFF.

V and J are TRBV5-1 and TRBJ2-2; 8 bases are a match to TRBD2. In germline, CDR1 is SGHRS, CDR2 YFSETQ. The CDR3 is made up of 16 amino acids. Trimming cost V 6 bases and J 3 bases; bases outside gene matches: 10. The CDR3 DNA reads TGCGCCAGCAAGTCAGTCGGGGGGGCCGACACCGGGGAGCTGTTTTTT. It encodes CASKSVGGADTGELFF.

This chain links TRBV5-1 with TRBJ2-2; 9 bases map to TRBD1. Trimming removed 10 bases from V and 2 bases from J; junction bases left unmatched: 15. The CDR3 runs to 17 residues. CDR1 SGHRS and CDR2 YFSETQ come from the germline V gene. The CDR3 spells CAQRGTRDRANTGELFF. The CDR3 DNA reads as TGCGCCCAGCGGGGAACCCGGGACAGGGCCAACACCGGGGAGCTGTTTTTT.

The genes are TRBV5-4 and TRBJ1-1, with a tentative D call TRBD1 (5 bases). Between the trimmed V and J ends, which lost 2 bases and 1 base, there was a span of 9 bases. The CDR3 totals 14 residues. Germline CDR1 is SGHNT and CDR2 is YYREEE (reference sequence). CDR3 coding DNA: TGTGCCAGCAGCTTCTTCAGGGAGAACACTGAAGCTTTCTTT. Its protein product is CASSFFRENTEAFF.

The chain employs TRBV28 and TRBJ1-1, with 8 bases lining up with TRBD1. With 1 base clipped from V and 6 bases from J, the junction kept 13 bases outside the gene matches. The CDR3 sequence is 17 residues long. Germline values: CDR1 MDHEN, CDR2 SYDVKM. CDR3 region: CASSLLSEDRVFAEAFF. The CDR3 DNA sequence: TGTGCCAGCAGTTTATTGTCCGAGGACAGGGTCTTCGCTGAAGCTTTCTTT.

The V and J genes are TRBV4-1 and TRBJ1-5; 10 bases agree with TRBD1. This CDR3 is built from 17 residues. The V gene's germline CDR1 is MGHRA and CDR2 YSYEKL. V gave up 3 bases and J gave up 5 bases; unmatched junction bases: 10. CDR3 in amino acids: CASSHLPTGGRDQPQHF. The CDR3 nucleotides are TGCGCCAGCAGCCACTTACCGACAGGGGGCAGGGATCAGCCCCAGCATTTT.

Here the CDR3 DNA reads TGTGCCAGCAGTTTATCCCCCGGAGGGAACTATGGCTACACCTTC. It is translated as CASSLSPGGNYGYTF. This chain uses TRBV28 with TRBJ1-2; D remains ambiguous. Germline CDR1 and CDR2: MDHEN and SYDVKM. The CDR3 contains 15 residues. Trimming took 1 base from V and 2 from J, leaving 11 bases between them.

The rearrangement links TRBV20-1 to TRBJ1-5; D is possibly TRBD1 (6 bases). Germline CDR1 DFQATT, CDR2 SNEGSKA (reference sequence). V gave up 3 bases and J gave up 1 base, with 16 bases separating them. The CDR3 totals 16 residues. The CDR3 nucleotides are TGCAGTGCTAGTCCGGGGGGCATCGCGAGCAATCAGCCCCAGCATTTT. The encoded protein is CSASPGGIASNQPQHF.

The chain has TRBV12-5 and TRBJ1-2; 7 bases match TRBD1. Losses at the gene ends were 8 bases for V and 8 bases for J; bases not matched to a gene: 5. The germline V gene encodes CDR1 LGHNT and CDR2 FRNRAP. This CDR3 spans 11 amino acids. CDR3 coding DNA: TGTGCTAGTCGTACAGGGGCGGGCTACACCTTC. Protein: CASRTGAGYTF.

The chain couples TRBV28 to TRBJ1-5; D is perhaps TRBD1 (6 bases). CDR1 is MDHEN and CDR2 is SYDVKM in the germline V gene. Between the trimmed V and J ends, which lost 8 bases and 2 bases, there was a span of 16 bases. This CDR3 spans 15 amino acids. CDR3 sequence (DNA): TGTGCCAGCGGAGTTCCAGGGGTTCGCAATCAGCCCCAGCATTTT. Amino acid sequence: CASGVPGVRNQPQHF. The variable domain in full, completed from reference TRBV28 and TRBJ1-5, reads DVKVTQSSRYLVKRTGEKVFLECVQDMDHENMFWYRQDPGLGLRLIYFSYDVKMKEKGDIPEGYSVSREKKERFSLILESASTNQTSMYLCASGVPGVRNQPQHFGDGTRLSIL.

CDR3 sequence reads: CASRAGVTEAFF. As DNA, the CDR3 is TGTGCCAGCAGGGCAGGGGTCACTGAAGCTTTCTTT. This chain joins TRBV28 and TRBJ1-1, with D perhaps matching TRBD1 (6 bases). Looked up from germline, CDR1 is MDHEN and CDR2 is SYDVKM. The CDR3 sequence is 12 residues long. The germline V and J ends were trimmed by 6 bases and 4 bases, with 9 bases remaining between them.

The J gene is TRBJ1-2, the V gene TRBV2; no definite D call. In germline, CDR1 is SNHLY, CDR2 FYNNEI. Deletions cut 7 bases from V and 0 bases from J, with 9 bases between. This CDR3 region has 13 residues. For the CDR3, the DNA is TGTGCCAGCACAGCGGCTCCTAACTATGGCTACACCTTC. Protein sequence: CASTAAPNYGYTF.

The rearrangement uses TRBV27 and TRBJ1-6; tentative D call: TRBD1 (5 bases). This CDR3 is built from 14 residues. Germline CDR1 and CDR2: MNHEY and SMNVEV (reference sequence). The V end lost 2 bases, the J end lost 7 bases, and 9 bases lay between the germline ends. CDR3 DNA sequence: TGTGCCAGCAGTTTAGCAGGGAAGAATTCACCCCTCCACTTT. Its translation: CASSLAGKNSPLHF.

The chain links TRBV15 to TRBJ2-2; 9 positions agree with TRBD1. V lost 1 base, J lost 3 bases, and 0 bases stayed unmatched. The length of the CDR3 is 15 residues. The germline V gene encodes CDR1 LNHNV and CDR2 YYDKDF (reference sequence). The chain's CDR3 is CATSRGQGDTGELFF. In DNA form, the CDR3 reads TGTGCCACCAGCAGAGGACAGGGGGACACCGGGGAGCTGTTTTTT.

This clone was counted a single time. This chain connects TRBV9 to TRBJ2-3, with 7 bases aligning to TRBD2. The germline CDR1 and CDR2 sequences are SGDLS and YYNGEE. The CDR3 is 19 amino acids. The V and J ends lost 0 bases and 0 bases, in that order; junction bases with no gene match: 13. CDR3 region: CASSVAASGGGESTDTQYF. CDR3 nucleotides: TGTGCCAGCAGCGTAGCGGCATCGGGGGGAGGGGAAAGCACAGATACGCAGTATTTT.

V gene TRBV25-1 combines with J gene TRBJ1-2, with D unclear. The CDR3 consists of 12 residues. The germline gives CDR1 MGHDK, CDR2 SYGVNS. V shed 2 bases and J shed 8 bases, with 9 bases lying between them. CDR3 coding DNA: TGTGCCAGCAGTGAAGTACGGTTGGGCTACACCTTC. It codes for CASSEVRLGYTF.

The gene calls are TRBV2 and TRBJ1-2; D remains unclear. Trimming took off 4 bases at V and 1 base at J, with 7 bases between the two ends. Germline CDR1 is SNHLY and CDR2 is FYNNEI. The CDR3 extends over 13 amino acids. CDR3 in DNA: TGTGCCAGCAGTGTCCTTATTAACTATGGCTACACCTTC. As protein: CASSVLINYGYTF. Combining the CDR3 with reference TRBV2 and TRBJ1-2 gives the whole variable domain EPEVTQTPSHQVTQMGQEVILRCVPISNHLYFYWYRQILGQKVEFLVSFYNNEISEKSEIFDDQFSVERPDGSNFTLKIRSTKLEDSAMYFCASSVLINYGYTFGSGTRLTVV.

The chain is built from TRBV5-1 and TRBJ1-1; D remains ambiguous. Per germline, CDR1 SGHRS and CDR2 YFSETQ. The CDR3 extends over 15 amino acids. V gave up 0 bases and J gave up 5 bases, with 14 bases separating them. The chain's CDR3 is CASSLDSSTITEAFF. As DNA, the CDR3 is TGCGCCAGCAGCTTGGATTCGAGTACCATAACTGAAGCTTTCTTT.

The chain has TRBV30 and TRBJ1-3; 7 bases are shared with TRBD1. The CDR3 covers 13 residues. J lost 4 bases, V lost 8 bases, and 8 bases had no gene match. The V gene's germline CDR1 is GTSNPN and CDR2 SVGIG (reference sequence). The CDR3 spells CAGQAQGGNTIYF. As DNA, the CDR3 is TGTGCCGGACAGGCGCAGGGGGGAAACACCATATATTTT. Looking up the rest from reference TRBV30 and TRBJ1-3 gives the full variable domain: SQTIHQWPATLVQPVGSPLSLECTVEGTSNPNLYWYRQAAGRGLQLLFYSVGIGQISSEVPQNLSASRPQDRQFILSSKKLLLSDSGFYLCAGQAQGGNTIYFGEGSWLTVV.

CDR3 DNA: TGTGCCAGCAGTGGTCGGACAGGCGCTAAAGAGCAGTACTTC. Protein product: CASSGRTGAKEQYF. The rearrangement uses TRBV2 and TRBJ2-7, with 7 bases lining up with TRBD1. The CDR3 runs 14 residues. Unmatched junction bases numbered 10, after V lost 4 bases and J lost 7 bases. Per the germline V gene, CDR1 is SNHLY and CDR2 is FYNNEI.

The chain uses TRBV9 and TRBJ1-2; 8 bases match TRBD1. The V gene's germline CDR1 is SGDLS and CDR2 YYNGEE. Trimming removed 0 bases from V and 5 bases from J; junction bases left unmatched: 0. The CDR3 loop spans 13 amino acids. CDR3 DNA: TGTGCCAGCAGCGTAGGGACAGGGTATGGCTACACCTTC. Translated, it gives CASSVGTGYGYTF.

The chain combines TRBV19 with TRBJ2-2; 8 nucleotides match TRBD1. The CDR3 length is 15 residues. The V gene's germline CDR1 is LNHDA and CDR2 SQIVND (reference sequence). V shed 5 bases, J shed 6 bases, and the junction held 8 bases outside the gene matches. CDR3 sequence: CASSAPGTGAGELFF. CDR3 DNA: TGTGCCAGTAGTGCGCCCGGGACAGGAGCCGGGGAGCTGTTTTTT.